Each of the 32 T cell receptor beta chains below was sequenced from the same sample in a study of T cell responses to AZD1222 COVID-19 vaccine. Here immunoSEQ multiplex PCR was the method, and the copy in TCRdb shows in-frame clones only, minus some. In the table there are around 160,000 clones, roughly nine tenths of which are singletons. Sample: peripheral blood, taken 28 days after the second AZD1222 dose. These receptors were taken from an adult who received the AZD1222 COVID-19 vaccine.

The table lists this clone with a few counts. The gene calls are TRBV2 and TRBJ1-4, with D possibly being TRBD1 (5 bases). This CDR3 region has 15 residues. V was cut by 5 bases and J by 7 bases, with 17 bases left in between. Germline V gene data show CDR1 as SNHLY and CDR2 as FYNNEI. In nucleotides, the CDR3 is TGTGCCAGCAGTTACACGGGGCCTCGGAGTGAAAAACTGTTTTTT. Translation gives CASSYTGPRSEKLFF.

The chain uses TRBV5-6 and TRBJ2-3, with a possible D match to TRBD1 (5 bases). The CDR3 is 16 amino acids. The V gene's germline CDR1 is SGHDT and CDR2 YYEEEE. Trimming removed 0 bases at V and 2 bases at J, with 13 bases between. The CDR3: CASSLGQNLFTDTQYF. DNA for the CDR3: TGTGCCAGCAGCTTGGGACAGAATCTTTTCACAGATACGCAGTATTTT.

In its sample, this clone was seen a few times. The chain is built from TRBV27 and TRBJ1-1; possibly TRBD1 for D (5 bases). Germline V gene sequence: CDR1 MNHEY, CDR2 SMNVEV (reference sequence). V was pared by 0 bases and J by 1 base, with 9 bases between. The CDR3 covers 15 residues. Here the CDR3 reads CASSLSGTANTEAFF. The DNA of the CDR3 is TGTGCCAGCAGTTTATCGGGGACGGCGAACACTGAAGCTTTCTTT.

The chain recombines TRBV7-9 with TRBJ1-3, with D unclear. Germline assignment: CDR1 SEHNR and CDR2 FQNEAQ (reference sequence). With 1 base removed from V and 4 bases from J, the gap between germline ends came to 11 bases. CDR3 length equals 15 residues. The CDR3 nucleotides are TGTGCCAGCAGCTTAGAACCGGGGTACGGAAACACCATATATTTT. Protein product: CASSLEPGYGNTIYF.

As regards this clone: The same CDR3 also results from other DNA sequences found in this sample. The chain recombines TRBV11-3 with TRBJ2-3; the D call may be TRBD1 or TRBD2 (5 bases each). This CDR3 comprises 14 residues. Germline V gene sequence: CDR1 SGHNT, CDR2 YENEEA. Trimming took off 9 bases at V and 0 bases at J, with 13 bases between the two ends. The CDR3 nucleotides read TGTGCCAGTAGTCCGGGACCCAGCACAGATACGCAGTATTTT. Encoded protein: CASSPGPSTDTQYF.

The V call is TRBV10-3, the J call TRBJ1-5; D is perhaps TRBD1 (5 bases). Germline lookup yields CDR1 ENHRY and CDR2 SYGVKD. The CDR3 is 15 residues long. The germline V and J ends were trimmed by 11 bases and 7 bases, with 24 bases remaining between them. This CDR3 is CAPRRGLKLIQPQHF. CDR3 bases: TGTGCCCCCCGGCGGGGACTGAAACTAATCCAGCCCCAGCATTTT.

The chain combines TRBV30 with TRBJ2-1; D is possibly TRBD2 (5 bases). The V end lost 5 bases, the J end lost 2 bases, and 10 bases lay between the germline ends. Germline V gene data show CDR1 as GTSNPN and CDR2 as SVGIG (reference sequence). This CDR3 comprises 13 residues. CDR3 in DNA: TGTGCCTGGGATGGCGGGCCCTACAATGAGCAGTTCTTC. This sequence encodes CAWDGGPYNEQFF.

This chain links TRBV19 with TRBJ2-1; 9 bases are shared with TRBD1. V trimming: 7 bases; J trimming: 5 bases; junction bases outside the gene matches: 6. The CDR3 runs to 14 residues. From germline, CDR1 is LNHDA and CDR2 SQIVND (reference sequence). Here the CDR3 reads CASKRDRDHNEQFF. The CDR3 DNA sequence: TGTGCCAGTAAGAGGGACAGGGACCACAATGAGCAGTTCTTC.

The chain recombines TRBV9 with TRBJ1-6; weak D call: TRBD1 (5 bases). There are 16 residues in the CDR3. CDR1 is SGDLS, CDR2 YYNGEE, per germline. Trimming cost V 0 bases and J 6 bases, with 13 bases left between them. CDR3 sequence (DNA): TGTGCCAGCAGCGTAGATGTACAGGCCCTTAATTCACCCCTCCACTTT. It is translated as CASSVDVQALNSPLHF.

The chain employs TRBV19 and TRBJ1-2; maybe TRBD1 (5 bases). The CDR3 consists of 14 residues. Germline-derived CDR1 and CDR2 are LNHDA and SQIVND (reference sequence). V lost 1 base, J lost 2 bases, and 8 bases lay in between. The CDR3 DNA reads as TGTGCCAGTAGTATAGGAGGGGAAAACTATGGCTACACCTTC. It is translated as CASSIGGENYGYTF. The whole variable domain, remainder taken from reference TRBV19 and TRBJ1-2, is DGGITQSPKYLFRKEGQNVTLSCEQNLNHDAMYWYRQDPGQGLRLIYYSQIVNDFQKGDIAEGYSVSREKKESFPLTVTSAQKNPTAFYLCASSIGGENYGYTFGSGTRLTVV.

This clone has just one count. The CDR3 DNA reads TGTGCCAGCAGTCGGGCCAGGACAGGGCAATCCTACAATGAGCAGTTCTTC. It codes for CASSRARTGQSYNEQFF. The genes are TRBV6-6 and TRBJ2-1; TRBD1 matches 8 bases. The CDR3 spans 17 residues. In germline, CDR1 is MNHNY, CDR2 SVGAGI (reference sequence). V dropped 5 bases and J dropped 1; count of bases not matched to a gene: 10.

The chain combines TRBV7-3 with TRBJ2-3; 8 bases map to TRBD2. The germline V gene has CDR1 SGHTA and CDR2 FQGTGA. The CDR3 has 15 amino acids. The V and J ends lost 4 bases and 3 bases, in that order; junction bases with no gene match: 6. The CDR3 DNA is TGTGCCAGCAGCTCAGCGGGAGTAGTGACAGATACGCAGTATTTT. Encoded protein: CASSSAGVVTDTQYF.

This chain connects TRBV30 to TRBJ1-1, with D possibly matching TRBD1 (5 bases). The CDR3 is 12 residues long. The germline V and J ends were trimmed by 2 bases and 6 bases, with 10 bases remaining between them. Germline V lookup: CDR1 GTSNPN, CDR2 SVGIG (reference sequence). DNA of the CDR3: TGTGCCTGGAGTCCCGGGGACGCTGAAGCTTTCTTT. Its protein is CAWSPGDAEAFF. Variable domain in full (rest from reference TRBV30 and TRBJ1-1): SQTIHQWPATLVQPVGSPLSLECTVEGTSNPNLYWYRQAAGRGLQLLFYSVGIGQISSEVPQNLSASRPQDRQFILSSKKLLLSDSGFYLCAWSPGDAEAFFGQGTRLTVV.

This clone showed up just once. CDR3 sequence reads: CASSLGGGTQYF. Written as DNA, the CDR3 is TGTGCCAGCAGCTTAGGAGGAGGAACCCAGTACTTC. The gene calls are TRBV11-2 and TRBJ2-5; a weak D match, TRBD2 (5 bases). The CDR3 has 12 residues. Germline V CDR1 and CDR2: SGHAT, FQNNGV. Trimming shortened V by 1 base and J by 8 bases, and 8 bases separated the two germline ends.

The V call is TRBV9, the J call TRBJ1-4; tentative D call: TRBD1 (6 bases). The CDR3 runs to 15 residues. Trimming removed 4 bases at V and 3 bases at J, with 13 bases between. From germline, CDR1 is SGDLS and CDR2 YYNGEE. CDR3 nucleotide sequence: TGTGCCAGCAGCCTCAATCAGGGGCCTAATGAAAAACTGTTTTTT. It is translated as CASSLNQGPNEKLFF.

The genes are TRBV2 and TRBJ2-7, with D perhaps given as TRBD1 or TRBD2 (6 bases each). Germline CDR1 is SNHLY and CDR2 is FYNNEI. Trimming shortened V by 8 bases and J by 1 base, and 18 bases separated the two germline ends. The CDR3 has 15 residues. CDR3 in DNA: TGTGCCAGCTGGTTCGTTAGGGGGGCATCCTACGAGCAGTACTTC. The encoded protein is CASWFVRGASYEQYF.

V is TRBV7-6 and J is TRBJ2-1, with a tentative D call TRBD2 (5 bases). Germline CDR1 reads SGHVS; CDR2 reads FNYEAQ. The V end lost 1 base, the J end lost 2 bases, and 9 bases lay between the germline ends. The CDR3 is made up of 15 amino acids. The CDR3 DNA reads as TGTGCCAGCAGCTTAGTCGGGAATGCCTACAATGAGCAGTTCTTC. It is translated as CASSLVGNAYNEQFF.

In DNA, the CDR3 is TGTGCCAGCAGCCAAGATCTTGTACAGGGATCTTACAGGGGCTACACCTTC. Protein sequence: CASSQDLVQGSYRGYTF. The rearrangement joins TRBV3-1 (or the pseudogene TRBV3-2) to TRBJ1-2, with D possibly matching TRBD1 (6 bases). Trimming removed 0 bases at V and 8 bases at J, with 22 bases between. The length of the CDR3 is 17 residues. Germline V gene data show CDR1 as LGHDT and CDR2 as YNNKEL (reference sequence).

For this clone: At one end, the junction sequence differs from germline, possibly due to a read error. Here the CDR3 DNA reads TGTGCTAGCAGCTTAGATCCGGTTGGCACAGATACGCAGTATTTT. Encoded protein: CASSLDPVGTDTQYF. J is TRBJ2-3 and V is TRBV7-7; D remains unclear. CDR3 length: 15 residues. CDR1 and CDR2 from the germline V gene are SSHAT and FNYEAQ (reference sequence).

The V gene is TRBV6-5, the J gene TRBJ1-1; possible D gene TRBD1, 6 bases. The germline gives CDR1 MNHEY, CDR2 SVGAGI. Between the trimmed V and J ends, which lost 8 bases and 5 bases, there was a span of 15 bases. The CDR3 is made up of 13 amino acids. CDR3 residues: CASDRQEGTEAFF. For the CDR3, the DNA is TGTGCCAGCGATAGACAGGAAGGAACTGAAGCTTTCTTT.

The chain employs TRBV24-1 and TRBJ2-3; 12 positions match TRBD1. After removal of 4 bases from V and 9 bases from J, the junction contained 7 bases not matched to a gene. CDR3 size: 15 residues. Looked up from germline, CDR1 is KGHDR and CDR2 is SFDVKD. CDR3 nucleotide sequence: TGTGCCACCAGTGAAACCGGGACAGGGGGCCGAACGCAGTATTTT. Translating it yields CATSETGTGGRTQYF.

This rearrangement joins TRBV29-1 to TRBJ1-2; TRBD1 agrees at 10 bases. Germline values: CDR1 SQVTM, CDR2 ANQGSEA. The CDR3 totals 14 residues. Germline trimming cut 6 bases from V and 8 bases from J; bases unmatched to any gene: 12. This chain's CDR3 is CSVAGRQGAGGYTF. The CDR3 region has the DNA TGCAGCGTGGCCGGCCGACAGGGGGCAGGGGGCTACACCTTC.

V is TRBV5-4 and J is TRBJ2-3, with 7 bases aligning to TRBD2. The trim removed 2 bases at V and 5 bases at J, leaving 2 bases unmatched. Germline CDR1 is SGHNT and CDR2 is YYREEE (reference sequence). The CDR3 is made up of 13 amino acids. CDR3 residues: CASSFERGDTQYF. Here the CDR3 DNA reads TGTGCCAGCAGCTTCGAGCGGGGAGATACGCAGTATTTT. The full variable domain, with the rest looked up from reference TRBV5-4 and TRBJ2-3, is ETGVTQSPTHLIKTRGQQVTLRCSSQSGHNTVSWYQQALGQGPQFIFQYYREEENGRGNFPPRFSGLQFPNYSSELNVNALELDDSALYLCASSFERGDTQYFGPGTRLTVL.

The chain links TRBV11-2 to TRBJ2-7; 8 bases are shared with TRBD2. Germline trimming cut 7 bases from V and 7 bases from J; bases unmatched to any gene: 9. Germline loops: CDR1 SGHAT, CDR2 FQNNGV. The CDR3 has 13 residues. CDR3 in amino acids: CASTRGGAREQYF. The DNA for the CDR3 is TGTGCCAGCACCCGGGGGGGGGCCCGGGAGCAGTACTTC. Using reference TRBV11-2 and TRBJ2-7 for the parts outside the CDR3, the full variable domain is EAGVAQSPRYKIIEKRQSVAFWCNPISGHATLYWYQQILGQGPKLLIQFQNNGVVDDSQLPKDRFSAERLKGVDSTLKIQPAKLEDSAVYLCASTRGGAREQYFGPGTRLTVT.

This chain links TRBV10-3 with TRBJ1-4; 10 bases fit TRBD1. Germline values: CDR1 ENHRY, CDR2 SYGVKD. V was clipped by 6 bases and J by 8 bases; unmatched bases: 6. There are 14 residues in the CDR3. The DNA of the CDR3 is TGTGCCATCAGGCCGGGGACAGGGGACGAAAAACTGTTTTTT. Translated: CAIRPGTGDEKLFF.

The V call is TRBV12-3 or TRBV12-4, the J call TRBJ2-5; D gene ambiguous. The CDR3 has 11 residues. The V and J ends lost 2 bases and 5 bases respectively, with 3 bases between them. CDR3 in amino acids: CASSLLETQYF. The CDR3 DNA is TGTGCCAGCAGTTTATTGGAGACCCAGTACTTC.

The chain's CDR3 is CASSLGLAGGDTDTQYF. CDR3 bases: TGTGCCAGCAGCTTGGGCCTAGCGGGGGGTGACACAGATACGCAGTATTTT. J is TRBJ2-3 and V is TRBV5-4; the match to TRBD2 covers 11 bases. The CDR3 is made up of 17 amino acids. Germline V gene data show CDR1 as SGHNT and CDR2 as YYREEE (reference sequence). V trimming: 0 bases; J trimming: 2 bases; junction bases outside the gene matches: 5.

V usage is TRBV6-2 or TRBV6-3 and J usage is TRBJ1-2, with D uncertain. In germline, CDR1 is MNHEY, CDR2 SVGEGT. Trimming took 4 bases from V and 4 from J, leaving 13 bases between them. The CDR3 is made up of 14 amino acids. The DNA of the CDR3 is TGTGCCAGCAGTTCCCTCCAGTTGCCCTATGGCTACACCTTC. This sequence encodes CASSSLQLPYGYTF.

This chain links TRBV12-5 with TRBJ1-2, with a possible D match to TRBD1 (5 bases). This CDR3 contains 16 residues. The V end lost 1 base, the J end lost 4 bases, and 16 bases lay between the germline ends. CDR1 and CDR2 (germline): LGHNT, FRNRAP. The CDR3 spells CASGLAGPGHRYGYTF. The CDR3 nucleotides are TGTGCTAGTGGTTTGGCCGGCCCCGGACACCGCTATGGCTACACCTTC.

This rearrangement joins TRBV6-2 or TRBV6-3 to TRBJ1-1; D is uncertain. The length of the CDR3 is 17 residues. V lost 5 bases, J lost 3 bases, and 22 bases lay in between. Per germline, CDR1 MNHEY and CDR2 SVGEGT. CDR3 sequence reads: CASSRGRLRALHTEAFF. The CDR3 coding sequence is TGTGCCAGCAGTCGCGGACGTCTCCGTGCACTTCACACTGAAGCTTTCTTT.

This clone was seen a single time. The chain joins TRBV15 to TRBJ1-4, with D unclear. CDR1 and CDR2 (germline): LNHNV, YYDKDF (reference sequence). V lost 7 bases to trimming and J lost 11 bases, with 11 bases between them. This CDR3 has 11 residues. The CDR3 reads CATILTGKLFF. CDR3 DNA sequence: TGTGCCACCATCTTAACGGGGAAACTGTTTTTT. Drawing the rest from reference TRBV15 and TRBJ1-4, the complete variable domain is DAMVIQNPRYQVTQFGKPVTLSCSQTLNHNVMYWYQQKSSQAPKLLFHYYDKDFNNEADTPDNFQSRRPNTSFCFLDIRSPGLGDTAMYLCATILTGKLFFGSGTQLSVL.

V usage is TRBV4-2 and J usage is TRBJ2-1; 7 positions match TRBD1. Trimming at V came to 6 bases and at J to 7 bases, leaving 9 bases not matched to a gene. This CDR3 contains 14 residues. Germline CDR1 reads LGHNA; CDR2 reads YNFKEQ. CDR3 nucleotide sequence: TGTGCCAGCAGTCGGCCGGACAGGCCAAATGAGCAGTTCTTC. Encoded protein: CASSRPDRPNEQFF.